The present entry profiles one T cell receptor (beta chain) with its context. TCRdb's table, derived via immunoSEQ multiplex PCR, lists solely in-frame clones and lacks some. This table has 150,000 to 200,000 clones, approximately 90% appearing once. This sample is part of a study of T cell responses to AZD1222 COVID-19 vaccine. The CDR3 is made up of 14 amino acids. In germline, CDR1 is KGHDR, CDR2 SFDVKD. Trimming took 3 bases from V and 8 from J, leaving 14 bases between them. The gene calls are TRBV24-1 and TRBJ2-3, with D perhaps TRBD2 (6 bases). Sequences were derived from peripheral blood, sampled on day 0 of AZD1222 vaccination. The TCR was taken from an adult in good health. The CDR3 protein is CATSDGGKVPTQYF. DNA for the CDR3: TGTGCCACCAGTGATGGCGGGAAGGTCCCTACGCAGTATTTT.